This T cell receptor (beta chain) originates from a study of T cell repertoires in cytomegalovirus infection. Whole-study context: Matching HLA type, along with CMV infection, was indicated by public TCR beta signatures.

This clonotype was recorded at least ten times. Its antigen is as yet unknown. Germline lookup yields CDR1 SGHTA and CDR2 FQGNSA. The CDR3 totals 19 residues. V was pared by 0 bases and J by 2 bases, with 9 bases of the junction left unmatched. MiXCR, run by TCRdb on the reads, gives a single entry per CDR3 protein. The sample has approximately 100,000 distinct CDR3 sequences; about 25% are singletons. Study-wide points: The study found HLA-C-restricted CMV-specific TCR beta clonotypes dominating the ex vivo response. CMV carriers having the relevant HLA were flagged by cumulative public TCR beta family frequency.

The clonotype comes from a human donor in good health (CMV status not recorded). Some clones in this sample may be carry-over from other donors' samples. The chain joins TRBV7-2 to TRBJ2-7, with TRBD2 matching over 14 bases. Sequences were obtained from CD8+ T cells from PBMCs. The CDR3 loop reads CASSLAHGTSGSIPYEQYF. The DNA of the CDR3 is TGTGCCAGCAGCTTAGCGCACGGGACTAGCGGGAGTATACCCTACGAGCAGTACTTC.